The TCR beta chain under discussion was sequenced for a study of T cell changes during pregnancy in multiple sclerosis. Assay: immunoSEQ multiplex PCR; the TCRdb copy retains only in-frame clones and omits some. The table has some 29,000 clones, 91% seen once; the top ten hold about 3.9%. Germline assignment: CDR1 MGHRA and CDR2 YSYEKL. The CDR3 has 18 residues. V trimming: 0 bases; J trimming: 5 bases; junction bases outside the gene matches: 14. The chain is built from TRBV4-1 and TRBJ2-5; 8 bases line up with TRBD2. This clonotype originated in a female donor in good health, enrolled as a control in a pregnancy study. The sequencing here drew on CD8+ T cells from peripheral blood mononuclear cells, taken in the second trimester of pregnancy. The CDR3 DNA reads TGCGCCAGCAGCCAAGATCCCACTAGCGGCCAACTCTGCGAGACCCAGTACTTC. Translation gives CASSQDPTSGQLCETQYF.